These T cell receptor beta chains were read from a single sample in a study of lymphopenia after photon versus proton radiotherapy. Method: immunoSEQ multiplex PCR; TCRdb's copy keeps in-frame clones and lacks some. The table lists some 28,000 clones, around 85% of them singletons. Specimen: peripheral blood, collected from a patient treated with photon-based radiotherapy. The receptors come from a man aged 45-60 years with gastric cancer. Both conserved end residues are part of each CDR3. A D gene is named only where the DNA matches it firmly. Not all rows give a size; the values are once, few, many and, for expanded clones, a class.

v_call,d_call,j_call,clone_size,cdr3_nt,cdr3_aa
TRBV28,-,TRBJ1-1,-,TGTGCCAGCAGACCCGGACAGCTGGAAGCTTTCTTT,CASRPGQLEAFF
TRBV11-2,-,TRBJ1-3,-,TGTGCCAGCAGCTTGGGCGGAGTCTCTGGAAACACCATATATTTT,CASSLGGVSGNTIYF
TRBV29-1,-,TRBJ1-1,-,TGCAGCGCCGAATCCCGGCACCTCATGAACACTGAAGCTTTCTTT,CSAESRHLMNTEAFF
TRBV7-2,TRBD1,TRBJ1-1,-,TGTGCCAGCAGCTCGAGGACAGGGACAAGGTACACTGAAGCTTTCTTT,CASSSRTGTRYTEAFF
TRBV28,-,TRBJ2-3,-,TGTGCCAGCAGTTCTCCCCAGGCTACGCAGTATTTT,CASSSPQATQYF
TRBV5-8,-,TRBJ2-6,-,TGTGCCAGCAGCTTGGCCCCGGTCCCCTCTGGGGCCAACGTCCTGACTTTC,CASSLAPVPSGANVLTF
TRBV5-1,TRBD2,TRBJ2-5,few,TGCGCCAGCAGCTTACTAGCGGGGGAAGAGACCCAGTACTTC,CASSLLAGEETQYF
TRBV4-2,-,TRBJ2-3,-,TGTGCCAGCAGCCAACTGCGCACAGATACGCAGTATTTT,CASSQLRTDTQYF
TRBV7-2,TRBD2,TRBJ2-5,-,TGTGCCAGCAGCCCCCCAGGTCGGGGGGAAGAGACCCAGTACTTC,CASSPPGRGEETQYF
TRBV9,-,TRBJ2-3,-,TGTGCCAGCAGCGCCGAAGGACGGAGTCTTGATACGCAGTATTTT,CASSAEGRSLDTQYF
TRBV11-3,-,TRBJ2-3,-,TGTGCCAGCAGCTTAGCTATGGCCGATACGCAGTATTTT,CASSLAMADTQYF
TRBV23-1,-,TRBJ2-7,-,TGCGCTCTCGGGGGGCAGTACTTC,CALGGQYF
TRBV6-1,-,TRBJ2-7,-,TGTGCCAGCAGTGAAGTCCTGGCAGACTACGAGCAGTACTTC,CASSEVLADYEQYF
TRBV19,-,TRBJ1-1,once,TGTGCCAGTAGTTGGGGGAACACTGAAGCTTTCTTT,CASSWGNTEAFF
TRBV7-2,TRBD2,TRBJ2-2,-,TGTGCCAGCAGCTGGAGTAGCGGGTCGAACACCGGGGAGCTGTTTTTT,CASSWSSGSNTGELFF
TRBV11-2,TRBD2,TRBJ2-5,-,TGTGCCAGCAGCCCTGGGACTAGCGGGGGCCGGGAGACCCAGTACTTC,CASSPGTSGGRETQYF
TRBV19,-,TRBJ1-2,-,TGTGCCAGTAGTATAATAGGGGCCAACTATGGCTACACCTTC,CASSIIGANYGYTF
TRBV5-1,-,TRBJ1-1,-,TGCGCCAGCAGCTTGGAGGAGGGTAGGCCTGAAGCTTTCTTT,CASSLEEGRPEAFF
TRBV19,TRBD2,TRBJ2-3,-,TGTGCCAGTAGTCCCGACCGGGGAGGGACAGATACGCAGTATTTT,CASSPDRGGTDTQYF
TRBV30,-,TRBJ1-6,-,TGTGCCTGGAGTGTACTCGGACTCTCGGGATCACCCCTCCACTTT,CAWSVLGLSGSPLHF
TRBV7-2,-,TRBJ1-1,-,TGTGCCAGCAGCTTCAGGACAGAAGCTTTCTTT,CASSFRTEAFF
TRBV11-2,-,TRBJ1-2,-,TGTGCCAGCAGCTTGTTTCCTAGAAACTATGGCTACACCTTC,CASSLFPRNYGYTF
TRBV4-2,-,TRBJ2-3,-,TGTGCCAGCAGCCAGGACGGTTCTAGCACAGATACGCAGTATTTT,CASSQDGSSTDTQYF
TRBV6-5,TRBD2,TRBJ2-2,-,TGTGCCAGCAGTTTATCTAGCGGGGGGGCCTACGGGGAGCTGTTTTTT,CASSLSSGGAYGELFF
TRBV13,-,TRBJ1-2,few,TGTGCCAGCAGTCCCACGGGGGGGGACTATGGCTACACCTTC,CASSPTGGDYGYTF
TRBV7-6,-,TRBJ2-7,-,TGTGCCAGCAGCTTATTAAGGGGGAGCTTCTACGAGCAGTACTTC,CASSLLRGSFYEQYF
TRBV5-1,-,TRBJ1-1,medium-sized,TGTGCCAGCAGCTTTCGGGGTTTCAACACTGAAGCTTTCTTT,CASSFRGFNTEAFF
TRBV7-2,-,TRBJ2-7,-,TGTGCCAGCAGCTTATACGACGAGCAGTACTTC,CASSLYDEQYF
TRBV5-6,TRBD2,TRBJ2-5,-,TGTGCCAGCAGCTTGGTAACAGCGGGAGGCCAAGAGACCCAGTACTTC,CASSLVTAGGQETQYF
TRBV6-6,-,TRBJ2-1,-,TGTGCCACCGCACAGGGCGGAGTGAATGAGCAGTTCTTC,CATAQGGVNEQFF
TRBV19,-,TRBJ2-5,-,TGTGCCAGTAGTACCCTAGGGCCCTACGGGTGGACCCAGTACTTC,CASSTLGPYGWTQYF
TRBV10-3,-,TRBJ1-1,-,TGTGCCAGCAGTTACTCGATAAGTGCTACAGAGACTGAAGCTTTCTTT,CASSYSISATETEAFF
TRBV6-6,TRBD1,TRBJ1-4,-,TGTGCCAGCAGCCGACAGGGGTACGAAAAACTGTTTTTT,CASSRQGYEKLFF
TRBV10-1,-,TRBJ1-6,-,TGCGCCAGCAGCGCAGGGGTTCGGAATTCACCCCTCCACTTT,CASSAGVRNSPLHF
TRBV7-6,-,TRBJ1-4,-,TGTGCCAGCAGCTTAAGGGGGGGAAAACTGTTTTTT,CASSLRGGKLFF
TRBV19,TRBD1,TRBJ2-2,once,TGTGCCAGTAGTTCCCCGGACAGGCCGAACACCGGGGAGCTGTTTTTT,CASSSPDRPNTGELFF